A selection of T cell receptor beta chains follows, all from one sample in a study of cytomegalovirus exposure and HLA in healthy donors. TCRdb's copy holds only in-frame clones and misses some; the assay was immunoSEQ multiplex PCR. The sample holds some 180,000 clones; just over 75% are singletons and the top ten take less than 2%. Material for sequencing was PBMCs. Receptors were obtained from a young man in good health and CMV-seronegative. The CDR3 runs from the conserved cysteine through the conserved F or W. D genes are given only for firm matches. The size of a clone is reported for some rows only, either as once, few or many, or as a class for expanded clones.

d_call clone_size j_call v_call cdr3_aa cdr3_nt
- - TRBJ2-7 TRBV19 CASGGDSHPYEQYF TGTGCCAGTGGAGGGGACTCCCATCCCTACGAGCAGTACTTC
TRBD2 few TRBJ2-7 TRBV5-1 CASSQGLAGPYEQYF TGCGCCAGCAGCCAAGGACTAGCGGGACCCTACGAGCAGTACTTC
- - TRBJ1-6 TRBV7-8 CASSLNPLTVRQGSPLHF TGTGCCAGCAGCTTGAATCCCCTGACAGTCCGGCAAGGTTCACCCCTCCACTTT
- - TRBJ2-1 TRBV5-4 CASSLDRYNEQFF TGTGCCAGCAGTTTAGACAGGTACAATGAGCAGTTCTTC
- - TRBJ1-4 TRBV11-2 CASSLGQTGPNEKLFF TGTGCCAGCAGCTTAGGTCAGACAGGCCCTAATGAAAAACTGTTTTTT
- - TRBJ2-7 TRBV27 CASSPRVTHNYEQYF TGTGCCAGCAGTCCCCGGGTCACCCACAACTACGAGCAGTACTTC
TRBD1 few TRBJ1-4 TRBV7-9 CASSSNVGTAYNEKLFF TGTGCCAGCAGCTCAAACGTCGGGACAGCTTATAATGAAAAACTGTTTTTT
- - TRBJ2-1 TRBV6-1 CASSEVDALALEQFF TGTGCCAGCAGTGAAGTTGACGCCCTAGCCCTTGAGCAGTTCTTC
- - TRBJ2-7 TRBV18 CASSPPTGLLEQYF TGTGCCAGCTCACCGCCTACAGGGCTGCTCGAGCAGTACTTC
- - TRBJ2-7 TRBV5-1 CASRYTGSDEQYF TGCGCCAGCAGATATACAGGGAGCGACGAGCAGTACTTC
- once TRBJ1-1 TRBV29-1 CSVSNTEAFF TGCAGCGTTTCTAACACTGAAGCTTTCTTT
TRBD1 - TRBJ1-1 TRBV5-1 CASSLRTGGTEAFF TGCGCCAGCAGCCTCCGGACAGGGGGCACTGAAGCTTTCTTT
TRBD1 - TRBJ2-7 TRBV5-1 CASSHGQDYEQYF TGCGCCAGCAGCCACGGACAGGACTACGAGCAGTACTTC
TRBD2 once TRBJ2-5 TRBV28 CASSLGLAIQETQYF TGTGCCAGCAGCCTAGGACTAGCGATACAAGAGACCCAGTACTTC
- - TRBJ2-3 TRBV9 CASSGQISTDTQYF TGTGCCAGCAGCGGACAGATTAGCACAGATACGCAGTATTTT
TRBD1 - TRBJ1-2 TRBV6-1 CASSDGTGGFGYGYTF TGTGCCAGCAGTGATGGGACAGGGGGCTTCGGCTATGGCTACACCTTC
TRBD1 - TRBJ1-1 TRBV7-9 CASNSGGGTEAFF TGTGCCAGCAATTCAGGGGGCGGCACTGAAGCTTTCTTT
TRBD1 - TRBJ2-3 TRBV4-1 CASSQATGGWPDTQYF TGCGCCAGCAGCCAAGCAACAGGGGGCTGGCCAGATACGCAGTATTTT
TRBD1 few TRBJ2-3 TRBV29-1 CSVLQGVGTDTQYF TGCAGCGTGTTACAGGGGGTGGGCACAGATACGCAGTATTTT
- - TRBJ1-1 TRBV18 CASSLLTPSGLISSNTEAFF TGTGCCAGCTCACTACTAACGCCGAGCGGCCTCATATCTTCGAACACTGAAGCTTTCTTT
- - TRBJ2-7 TRBV7-2 CASSHTVYEQYF TGTGCCAGCAGCCATACGGTATACGAGCAGTACTTC
TRBD2 few TRBJ2-1 TRBV5-4 CASRAPGGQAPYNEQFF TGTGCCAGCAGGGCTCCGGGGGGGCAGGCCCCCTACAATGAGCAGTTCTTC
TRBD1 - TRBJ2-5 TRBV7-9 CASSSPTGGPQETQYF TGTGCCAGCAGCTCCCCGACAGGGGGTCCCCAAGAGACCCAGTACTTC
TRBD2 - TRBJ2-3 TRBV7-3 CASSSGMGHDTQYF TGTGCCAGCAGCAGCGGGATGGGTCACGATACGCAGTATTTT
- few TRBJ2-7 TRBV9 CASSVGGDTSYEQYF TGTGCCAGCAGCGTAGGTGGGGACACTTCCTACGAGCAGTACTTC
TRBD1 few TRBJ1-1 TRBV28 CASRIDRGDAEAFF TGTGCCAGCAGGATAGACAGGGGGGACGCTGAAGCTTTCTTT
- - TRBJ1-5 TRBV10-1 CASSEGHAEPQHF TGCGCCAGCAGTGAGGGACACGCGGAGCCCCAGCATTTT
TRBD1 once TRBJ2-1 TRBV18 CASSPRTGFYNEQFF TGTGCCAGCTCACCGAGGACAGGGTTCTACAATGAGCAGTTCTTC
- - TRBJ2-7 TRBV2 CASFQGDQQYF TGTGCCAGTTTTCAGGGCGACCAGCAGTACTTC
TRBD1 - TRBJ1-2 TRBV9 CASSVRQGDGYTF TGTGCCAGCAGCGTCAGGCAGGGGGATGGCTACACCTTC
- once TRBJ2-7 TRBV5-1 CASSSAYEQYF TGCGCCAGCAGCTCGGCCTACGAGCAGTACTTC
TRBD2 - TRBJ2-1 TRBV27 CASKSGRSSYNEQFF TGTGCCAGCAAAAGCGGGAGGAGTTCCTACAATGAGCAGTTCTTC
- few TRBJ1-4 TRBV28 CASQRLVSTNEKLFF TGTGCCAGCCAAAGACTGGTGTCAACTAATGAAAAACTGTTTTTT
- - TRBJ1-3 TRBV7-2 CASSSHISGNTIYF TGTGCCAGCAGCTCACATATCTCTGGAAACACCATATATTTT
- - TRBJ2-3 TRBV5-4 CASSLASRRTDTQYF TGTGCCAGCAGCTTGGCCTCTCGTCGCACAGATACGCAGTATTTT
TRBD2 once TRBJ2-7 TRBV18 CASSPIPPGAGSSYEQYF TGTGCCAGCTCACCAATCCCGCCGGGAGCGGGGAGCTCCTACGAGCAGTACTTC
TRBD2 - TRBJ2-1 TRBV7-3 CASSRAGRYNEQFF TGTGCCAGCAGCCGCGCCGGGAGGTACAATGAGCAGTTCTTC
TRBD2 few TRBJ2-3 TRBV9 CASSVVTSGSLDTQYF TGTGCCAGCAGCGTAGTTACTAGCGGGAGCCTAGATACGCAGTATTTT
- - TRBJ2-7 TRBV10-1 CASSESFGGQEQYF TGCGCCAGCAGTGAGTCGTTTGGCGGCCAAGAGCAGTACTTC
- once TRBJ2-1 TRBV6-6 CATAVRNEQFF TGTGCCACGGCGGTTCGTAATGAGCAGTTCTTC
TRBD2 - TRBJ2-7 TRBV14 CASSDSGTRYEQYF TGTGCCAGCAGCGACTCCGGGACTAGGTACGAGCAGTACTTC
- - TRBJ2-7 TRBV27 CASSLSPGSSPYEQYF TGTGCCAGCAGTTTATCACCCGGCAGTAGCCCCTACGAGCAGTACTTC
- few TRBJ2-1 TRBV6-4 CASSDSGGDYNEQFF TGTGCCAGCAGTGACTCAGGCGGAGACTACAATGAGCAGTTCTTC
- few TRBJ2-7 TRBV30 CAWSAGASVSLEQYF TGTGCCTGGAGTGCCGGGGCTAGCGTGAGTTTGGAGCAGTACTTC
- - TRBJ2-1 TRBV19 CASSPPGLEQFF TGTGCCAGTAGCCCTCCGGGACTTGAGCAGTTCTTC
- - TRBJ2-6 TRBV28 CASLSSGANVLTF TGTGCCAGCCTTAGCTCTGGGGCCAACGTCCTGACTTTC
TRBD1 once TRBJ1-1 TRBV30 CASDDRDRGPREAFF TGTGCCTCCGACGACCGGGACAGGGGGCCCCGGGAAGCTTTCTTT
TRBD1 - TRBJ2-3 TRBV28 CASSRIDRDADTQYF TGTGCCAGCAGCCGAATTGACAGGGACGCGGATACGCAGTATTTT
- few TRBJ2-1 TRBV6-4 CASSESTHNEQFF TGTGCCAGCAGTGAGTCGACTCACAATGAGCAGTTCTTC
TRBD1 - TRBJ1-2 TRBV27 CASRPNGQGGYGYTF TGTGCCAGCAGACCTAATGGACAGGGGGGGTATGGCTACACCTTC
TRBD1 - TRBJ1-2 TRBV19 CASSTGQGDRGYTF TGTGCCAGTAGTACCGGACAGGGGGATCGTGGCTACACCTTC